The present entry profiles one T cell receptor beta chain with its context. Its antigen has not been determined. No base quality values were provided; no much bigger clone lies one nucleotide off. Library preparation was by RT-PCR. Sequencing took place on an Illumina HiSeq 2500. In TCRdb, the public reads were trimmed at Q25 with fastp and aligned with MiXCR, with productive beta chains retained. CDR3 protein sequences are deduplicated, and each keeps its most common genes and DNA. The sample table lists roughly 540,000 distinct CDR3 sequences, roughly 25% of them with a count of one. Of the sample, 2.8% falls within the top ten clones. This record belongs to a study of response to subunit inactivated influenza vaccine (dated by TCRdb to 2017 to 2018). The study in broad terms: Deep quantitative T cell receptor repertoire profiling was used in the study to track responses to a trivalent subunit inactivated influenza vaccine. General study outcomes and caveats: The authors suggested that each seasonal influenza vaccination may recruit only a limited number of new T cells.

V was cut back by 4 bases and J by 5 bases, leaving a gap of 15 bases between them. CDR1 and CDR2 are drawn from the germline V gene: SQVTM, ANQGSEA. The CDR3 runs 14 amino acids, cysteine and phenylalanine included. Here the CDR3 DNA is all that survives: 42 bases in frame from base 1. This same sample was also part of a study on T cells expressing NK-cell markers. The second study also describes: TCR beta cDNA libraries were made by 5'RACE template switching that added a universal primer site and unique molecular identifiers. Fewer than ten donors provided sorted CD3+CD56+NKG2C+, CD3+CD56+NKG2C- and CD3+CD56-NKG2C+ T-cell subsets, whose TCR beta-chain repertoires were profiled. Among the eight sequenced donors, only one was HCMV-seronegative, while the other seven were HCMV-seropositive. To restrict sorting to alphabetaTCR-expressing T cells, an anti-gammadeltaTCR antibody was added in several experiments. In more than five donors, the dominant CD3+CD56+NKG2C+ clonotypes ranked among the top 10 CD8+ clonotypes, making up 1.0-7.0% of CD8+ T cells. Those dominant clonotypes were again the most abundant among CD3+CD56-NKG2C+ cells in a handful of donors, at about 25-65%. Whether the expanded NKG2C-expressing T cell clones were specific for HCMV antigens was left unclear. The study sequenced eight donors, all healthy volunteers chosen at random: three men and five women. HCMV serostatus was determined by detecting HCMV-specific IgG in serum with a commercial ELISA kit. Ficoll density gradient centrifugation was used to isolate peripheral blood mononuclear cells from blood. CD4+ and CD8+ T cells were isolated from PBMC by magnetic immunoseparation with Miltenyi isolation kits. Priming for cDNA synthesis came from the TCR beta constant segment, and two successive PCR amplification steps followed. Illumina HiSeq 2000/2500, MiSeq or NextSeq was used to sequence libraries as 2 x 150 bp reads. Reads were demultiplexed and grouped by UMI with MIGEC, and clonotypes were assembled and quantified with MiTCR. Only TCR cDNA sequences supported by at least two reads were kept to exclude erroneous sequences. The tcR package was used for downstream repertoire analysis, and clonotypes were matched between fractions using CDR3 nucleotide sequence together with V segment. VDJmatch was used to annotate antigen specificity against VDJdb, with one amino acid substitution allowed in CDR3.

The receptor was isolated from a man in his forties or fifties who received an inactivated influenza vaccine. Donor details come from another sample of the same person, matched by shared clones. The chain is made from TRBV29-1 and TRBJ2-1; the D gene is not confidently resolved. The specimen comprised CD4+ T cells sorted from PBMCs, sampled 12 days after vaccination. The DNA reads TGCAGCGTTGGTGCGGACCTTATTGACAATGAGCAGTTCTTC. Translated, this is CSVGADLIDNEQFF.